The 25 T cell receptor beta chains presented below share a single source sample, sequenced in a study of patients and donors after allogeneic stem cell transplantation. One entry per CDR3 protein results from TCRdb running MiXCR on the RT-PCR reads. The sample records about 160,000 distinct CDR3 sequences, approximately 24% being singletons. Source material: blood, either unsorted or a sorted T cell fraction (not recorded which). The receptors come from a human donor who was either an allogeneic HSCT recipient or a stem cell or donor lymphocyte infusion donor (not recorded which). It is not recorded whose cells these are; they may come from a transplant donor.

This clonotype appeared a few times. The chain links TRBV5-1 to TRBJ2-3; TRBD2 matches 9 bases. Losses at the gene ends were 3 bases for V and 4 bases for J; bases not matched to a gene: 9. This CDR3 spans 16 amino acids. The germline V gene has CDR1 SGHRS and CDR2 YFSETQ. The CDR3, as DNA: TGCGCCAGCAGCTCTCCTGGCGGGGGGGCCCCAGATACGCAGTATTTT. This translates into CASSSPGGGAPDTQYF. Using reference TRBV5-1 and TRBJ2-3 for the parts outside the CDR3, the full variable domain is KAGVTQTPRYLIKTRGQQVTLSCSPISGHRSVSWYQQTPGQGLQFLFEYFSETQRNKGNFPGRFSGRQFSNSRSEMNVSTLELGDSALYLCASSSPGGGAPDTQYFGPGTRLTVL.

The rearrangement joins TRBV10-3 to TRBJ2-2; TRBD2 might be the D (6 bases). Per the germline V gene, CDR1 is ENHRY and CDR2 is SYGVKD. This CDR3 spans 14 amino acids. V was clipped by 8 bases and J by 4 bases, with 14 bases between them. CDR3: CAIEQRALTGELFF. Here the CDR3 DNA reads TGTGCCATCGAGCAGCGGGCTCTCACCGGGGAGCTGTTTTTT.

The chain combines TRBV21-1 with TRBJ1-5; the DNA was not compared with TRBD1, the D call given in the table. TRBV21-1 is reported as a pseudogene. CDR3 length equals 15 residues. The CDR3 reads CASSKATGMNQPQHF. In DNA form, the CDR3 reads TGTGCCAGCAGCAAAGCGACAGGGATGAATCAGCCCCAGCATTTT.

This clonotype occurred a few times. The chain has TRBV9 and TRBJ1-6, with 11 nucleotides matching TRBD1. V was pared by 2 bases and J by 13 bases, with 5 bases of the junction left unmatched. Germline values: CDR1 SGDLS, CDR2 YYNGEE. The CDR3 runs to 14 residues. Here the CDR3 reads CASSVGTGGSPLHF. CDR3 coding DNA: TGTGCCAGCAGCGTTGGGACAGGGGGAAGTCCCCTCCACTTT.

Only a few counts were recorded for this clonotype. J is TRBJ2-7 and V is TRBV20-1; the match to TRBD1 covers 8 bases. The CDR3 totals 16 residues. In germline, CDR1 is DFQATT, CDR2 SNEGSKA (reference sequence). J gave up 4 bases and V 5 bases, and 16 bases lay outside the gene matches. This CDR3 is CSAVPRTGQALYEQYF. The CDR3 bases are TGCAGTGCTGTGCCAAGAACGGGACAGGCTCTTTACGAGCAGTACTTC.

The chain couples TRBV29-1 to TRBJ2-7; 7 bases match TRBD2. The V segment lost 8 bases and the J segment 0 bases; nucleotides outside the gene matches: 7. The CDR3 covers 13 residues. CDR1 is SQVTM, CDR2 ANQGSEA, per germline. CDR3 residues: CSIKTSVSYEQYF. The CDR3, as DNA: TGCAGCATAAAAACTAGCGTCTCCTACGAGCAGTACTTC.

This clonotype has a handful of counts. CDR3 sequence reads: CAISGGPLNTGELFF. DNA of the CDR3: TGTGCCATCAGTGGTGGTCCCTTGAACACCGGGGAGCTGTTTTTT. The rearrangement joins TRBV10-3 to TRBJ2-2; D gene uncertain. The V gene's germline CDR1 is ENHRY and CDR2 SYGVKD. V was cut by 4 bases and J by 1 base, with 10 bases left in between. The CDR3 covers 15 residues.

In this sample, this clonotype turned up a few times. The gene calls are TRBV20-1 and TRBJ2-7; TRBD2 aligns across 8 bases. The ends lost 2 bases at V and 6 bases at J; junction bases unmatched: 12. Per the germline V gene, CDR1 is DFQATT and CDR2 is SNEGSKA (reference sequence). CDR3 size: 15 residues. Here the CDR3 reads CSARRGSGITPEQYF. CDR3 coding DNA: TGCAGTGCTAGACGCGGTAGCGGGATAACCCCCGAGCAGTACTTC.

J is TRBJ2-7 and V is TRBV12-3 or TRBV12-4, with 11 positions matching TRBD2. Trimming at V came to 3 bases and at J to 5 bases, leaving 3 bases not matched to a gene. The CDR3 spans 14 residues. CDR3 sequence reads: CASSLTSGTDEQYF. In DNA form, the CDR3 reads TGTGCCAGCAGTTTGACTAGCGGGACCGACGAGCAGTACTTC.

This clonotype occurred a few times. V and J are TRBV7-9 and TRBJ1-5, with a weak D call TRBD1 (5 bases). Germline values: CDR1 SEHNR, CDR2 FQNEAQ (reference sequence). The germline V and J ends were trimmed by 5 bases and 0 bases, with 14 bases remaining between them. The CDR3 loop spans 16 amino acids. The CDR3 nucleotides are TGTGCCAGCAGCCGCCGGGACGACGATAGCAATCAGCCCCAGCATTTT. Translation gives CASSRRDDDSNQPQHF. The full variable domain, its missing parts supplied by reference TRBV7-9 and TRBJ1-5, is DTGVSQNPRHKITKRGQNVTFRCDPISEHNRLYWYRQTLGQGPEFLTYFQNEAQLEKSRLLSDRFSAERPKGSFSTLEIQRTEQGDSAMYLCASSRRDDDSNQPQHFGDGTRLSIL.

The chain employs TRBV12-3 or TRBV12-4 and TRBJ1-1; TRBD1 might be the D (5 bases). The CDR3 loop spans 13 amino acids. Trimming stripped 7 bases from V and 3 bases from J, with 12 bases between. Here the CDR3 reads CASTRSRDTEAFF. The CDR3 nucleotides read TGTGCCAGCACCCGGAGCAGGGACACTGAAGCTTTCTTT.

The V gene is TRBV9, the J gene TRBJ1-4; D is possibly TRBD1 (5 bases). Germline V gene data show CDR1 as SGDLS and CDR2 as YYNGEE. The CDR3 covers 16 residues. The V gene lost 6 bases and the J gene lost 0 bases, with 15 bases spanning the gap. CDR3 protein: CASTRDERPTNEKLFF. CDR3 coding DNA: TGTGCCAGCACCAGGGACGAGAGGCCAACTAATGAAAAACTGTTTTTT.

The chain recombines TRBV9 with TRBJ2-7; TRBD1 matches 10 bases. CDR3 size: 15 residues. From germline, CDR1 is SGDLS and CDR2 YYNGEE. V lost 3 bases and J lost 3; bases outside the gene matches: 6. The CDR3 sequence is CASSERDRGGYEQYF. The CDR3 DNA reads TGTGCCAGCAGCGAACGGGACAGGGGAGGCTACGAGCAGTACTTC.

This clonotype occurred many times. This chain connects TRBV6-5 to TRBJ2-4; D might be TRBD1 or TRBD2, each matching 5 bases. The ends were cut back, 8 bases at V and 6 bases at J, with 11 bases in the middle. The CDR3 is 12 residues long. Germline V CDR1 and CDR2: MNHEY, SVGAGI. CDR3 loop: CASGTEGNIQYF. In DNA, the CDR3 is TGTGCCAGCGGGACCGAGGGAAACATTCAGTACTTC.

V is TRBV19 and J is TRBJ1-5, with TRBD1 as a possible D gene (5 bases). Germline V gives CDR1 LNHDA, CDR2 SQIVND (reference sequence). There are 15 residues in the CDR3. Trimming pared 4 bases from V and 4 bases from J, leaving 14 bases between. The CDR3 loop reads CASSRTGTGNQPQHF. DNA for the CDR3: TGTGCCAGTAGTAGGACCGGGACGGGAAATCAGCCCCAGCATTTT.

In its sample, this clonotype was seen a few times. The rearrangement uses TRBV20-1 and TRBJ2-2, with TRBD2 matching 8 bases. The V gene's germline CDR1 is DFQATT and CDR2 SNEGSKA (reference sequence). The CDR3 totals 14 residues. Unmatched junction bases numbered 6, after V lost 6 bases and J lost 3 bases. The CDR3 reads CSARTSRYTGELFF. DNA of the CDR3: TGCAGTGCACGGACTAGCAGATACACCGGGGAGCTGTTTTTT.

The V call is TRBV21-1, the J call TRBJ2-3; the table assigns TRBD2, which was not confirmed against the DNA. TRBV21-1 is marked as a pseudogene. This CDR3 has 14 residues. In DNA, the CDR3 is TGTGCCAACCGGACCTCCCTTCCAGGGGATACGCAGTATTTT. As protein: CANRTSLPGDTQYF.

This clonotype showed up just a few times. The V and J genes are TRBV6-5 and TRBJ1-5, with 11 bases lining up with TRBD1. This CDR3 is 16 amino acids long. Trimming at V came to 4 bases and at J to 9 bases, leaving 11 bases not matched to a gene. The germline gives CDR1 MNHEY, CDR2 SVGAGI. As DNA, the CDR3 is TGTGCCAGCAGTTCGACCCGGGACAGGGGGTTTCGGCCCCAGCATTTT. It encodes CASSSTRDRGFRPQHF.

The gene calls are TRBV27 and TRBJ2-2; D not resolved. Trimming shortened V by 2 bases and J by 8 bases, and 15 bases separated the two germline ends. This CDR3 is 15 amino acids long. The germline V gene encodes CDR1 MNHEY and CDR2 SMNVEV (reference sequence). This chain's CDR3 is CASSLHLKTLGELFF. The CDR3 DNA reads as TGTGCCAGCAGTTTACACCTGAAAACGCTTGGGGAGCTGTTTTTT.

In its sample, this clonotype was seen a few times. The V gene is TRBV12-3 or TRBV12-4, the J gene TRBJ2-2; 9 bases map to TRBD1. V trimming: 7 bases; J trimming: 3 bases; junction bases outside the gene matches: 6. CDR3 size: 15 residues. In DNA form, the CDR3 reads TGTGCCAGCACCCTAGACAGGGGGTACACCGGGGAGCTGTTTTTT. It codes for CASTLDRGYTGELFF.

The chain links TRBV2 to TRBJ1-4; TRBD1 might be the D (6 bases). CDR3 size: 14 residues. The V and J ends lost 6 bases and 0 bases respectively, with 8 bases between them. The germline gives CDR1 SNHLY, CDR2 FYNNEI. CDR3 amino acids: CASRAGATNEKLFF. The CDR3 DNA reads TGTGCCAGCAGGGCAGGGGCAACTAATGAAAAACTGTTTTTT.

This clonotype was picked up a small number of times. The rearrangement uses TRBV5-1 and TRBJ1-2; the match to TRBD1 covers 9 bases. V lost 5 bases, J lost 4 bases, and 0 bases stayed unmatched. CDR1 SGHRS and CDR2 YFSETQ come from the germline V gene. The CDR3 sequence is 12 residues long. As DNA, the CDR3 is TGCGCCAGCAGGGGACAGGGCTATGGCTACACCTTC. Its protein product is CASRGQGYGYTF.

This clonotype showed up just a few times. The J gene is TRBJ2-1, the V gene TRBV7-2, with D maybe TRBD2 (5 bases). V was shortened by 5 bases and J by 10 bases, with 15 bases between the two germline ends. The CDR3 length is 13 residues. Germline V gives CDR1 SGHTA, CDR2 FQGNSA. This CDR3 reads CASSPLVQYEQFF. The DNA of the CDR3 is TGTGCCAGCAGCCCACTAGTTCAGTACGAGCAGTTCTTC.

This chain uses TRBV5-6 with TRBJ2-1; 9 positions match TRBD2. Germline lookup yields CDR1 SGHDT and CDR2 YYEEEE. The CDR3 totals 17 residues. V dropped 4 bases and J dropped 9; count of bases not matched to a gene: 17. CDR3 sequence reads: CASSHPPMKRGVGEQFF. CDR3 sequence (DNA): TGTGCCAGCAGCCACCCGCCTATGAAGCGGGGGGTTGGTGAGCAGTTCTTC.

The genes are TRBV20-1 and TRBJ1-1, with D tentatively TRBD1 (6 bases). Germline V gene sequence: CDR1 DFQATT, CDR2 SNEGSKA (reference sequence). The length of the CDR3 is 14 residues. Trimming shortened V by 2 bases and J by 1 base, and 11 bases separated the two germline ends. CDR3 bases: TGCAGTGCTAGACACAGGGACGAGAACACTGAAGCTTTCTTT. It specifies CSARHRDENTEAFF.